This T cell receptor (beta chain) derives from a study of molecular identifiers for immune sequencing clone quantification (dated 2018 in TCRdb). Study-level background: In a replicate experiment, RNA from approximately 22,000 or 94,000 naive CD8 T cells was split into five aliquots, four of which were sequenced. The study was a methods study using CD8 T cells to benchmark molecular-identifier clustering-based TCR repertoire sequencing (MIDCIRS) and TCR RNA copy counting.

On the study overall, not on this receptor specifically: The sizes of highly expanded clones could end up underestimated when identical TCR molecules share a barcode. Even against a background of 800,000 to 1,000,000 naive CD8 T cells, spiked-in Jurkat TCR RNA amounting to a single cell's worth was reported to be detectable. When barcode sub-clustering was not used, chimeric consensus sequences inflated TCR diversity, with chimeras reaching as high as 47%. In CMV-specific effector cells, over 97% of molecules were held by clones above 20 RNA copies, whereas under 1% of molecules were held by such clones in naive cells. The naive libraries included spiked-in Jurkat TCR RNA (roughly nine copies' worth), and this RNA is not part of the donor repertoire. Modeling gave about 3.2 recovered TCR RNA copies per cell versus 8 to 10 by digital PCR, implying approximately 32% capture efficiency.

Libraries of naive CD8 T cells were generated from roughly 21,000 to 960,000 sorted cells, with 10%, 30% or 50% of the purified RNA used. Naive CD8 T cells, defined as CD8+CD4-CCR7+CD45RA+, were FACS-sorted into RLT Plus buffer on a BD FACSAria II. To test detection sensitivity, Jurkat RNA equivalent to roughly eleven TCR copies was spiked into samples of about 20,000-1,100,000 naive CD8 T cells. Enrichment of CD8 T cells was performed with RosetteSep CD8+ T Cell Enrichment Cocktail and Ficoll-Paque, after which ACK red cell lysis was carried out. This clonotype was counted ten times or more. Its antigen target is currently unknown. Base qualities are missing; no much larger clone stands one base away. Library preparation used PCR. TCRdb shows the sequencer as Illumina HiSeq 4000. Preparation of bulk TCR libraries followed a previously described approach, with the TCR primers listed in Table S5. The Qiagen AllPrep DNA/RNA kit was used to purify total RNA. Before any analysis, reads coming from multiple sequencing runs of the same library were combined into one pool. In the source study's methods: Reads were retained only if the reads had an exact TCR constant sequence, and the retained reads were trimmed to 150 nt and grouped according to their 12-nt molecular barcodes. Reads within each barcode group were sub-clustered using a 15% Levenshtein threshold, and quality-weighted consensus sequences were constructed for each RNA molecule. Non-functional sequences were removed, as were lower-count sequences one edit away from another. Based on fitting two negative binomial distributions, any barcode sub-cluster with under 20% of the maximum read count was discarded. TCRdb trimmed the raw reads at Q25, called clones with MiXCR and kept productive beta chains. Identical CDR3 proteins give one entry, which carries the most common genes and DNA. TCRdb, not the original authors, processed these V and J calls. For this sample the table gives approximately 550,000 distinct CDR3 sequences, of which over 20% were detected only once. 0.84% of the sample comes from the top ten.

The CDR3, cysteine through phenylalanine, is 14 amino acids long. Just CDR3 DNA is preserved here, 42 bases in frame from base 1. The trim is 0 bases for V and 4 bases for J, with a gap of 8 bases between the germline ends. Based on the germline V gene (reference sequence), the CDR1 and CDR2 sequences are PRHDT and FYEKMQ. Material for sequencing was naive CD8+ T cells from blood, with Jurkat cell RNA spiked in. The label giving this sample's cell subset or site can be read as: FACS-sorted CD8+CD4-CCR7+CD45RA+ naive T cells. The chain links TRBV13 with TRBJ2-3; the D region may be TRBD1 or TRBD2, each matching 5 bases equally. The clonotype comes from a human donor in good health. Some libraries in this study had Jurkat cell RNA spiked in. Here the CDR3 is given as CASSLGVGADTQYF. The DNA sequence is as follows: TGTGCCAGCAGCTTAGGCGTGGGGGCAGATACGCAGTATTTT.